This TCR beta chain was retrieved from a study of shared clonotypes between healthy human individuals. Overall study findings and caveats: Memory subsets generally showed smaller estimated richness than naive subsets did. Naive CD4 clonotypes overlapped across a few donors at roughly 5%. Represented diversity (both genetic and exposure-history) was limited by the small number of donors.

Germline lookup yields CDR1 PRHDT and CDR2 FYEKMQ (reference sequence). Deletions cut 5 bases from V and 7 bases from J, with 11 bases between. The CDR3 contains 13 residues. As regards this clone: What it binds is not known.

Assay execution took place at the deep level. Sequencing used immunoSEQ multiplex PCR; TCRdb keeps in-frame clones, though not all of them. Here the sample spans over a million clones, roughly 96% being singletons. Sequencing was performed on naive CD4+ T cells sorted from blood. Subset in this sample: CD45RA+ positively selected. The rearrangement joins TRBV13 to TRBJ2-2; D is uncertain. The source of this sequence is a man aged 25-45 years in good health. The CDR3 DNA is TGTGCCAGCAGCCGGCCGCCGGGCGGGGAGCTGTTTTTT. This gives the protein CASSRPPGGELFF. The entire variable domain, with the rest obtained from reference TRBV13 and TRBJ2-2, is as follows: AAGVIQSPRHLIKEKRETATLKCYPIPRHDTVYWYQQGPGQDPQFLISFYEKMQSDKGSIPDRFSAQQFSDYHSELNMSSLELGDSALYFCASSRPPGGELFFGEGSRLTVL.